Below, one T cell receptor beta chain is given with its context. Its antigen is not known. Treatment given: oral pan-JAK inhibitor, 5-10 mg twice daily. These data come from a study of CD8+ T cells in alopecia areata. Study-level findings and limits: Against the mouse data, patients shared TCRs less clearly, possibly for HLA reasons.

CDR1 is LGHNA and CDR2 is YSLEER in the germline V gene. The CDR3 length is 19 residues. V shed 4 bases and J 3 bases; nucleotides not matched to a gene: 21. After isolation, RNA underwent reverse transcription to generate cDNA as the sequencing template. The assay was immunoSEQ multiplex PCR, and TCRdb's table has in-frame clones only and misses some. The sample records 140,000 to 150,000 clones, roughly 52% being singletons. This chain joins TRBV4-3 and TRBJ2-7; 7 nucleotides align to TRBD2. The specimen comprised CD8+ T cells sorted from blood, sampled at week 4, from a patient treated with tofacitinib. This TCR was recovered from a human donor with alopecia areata. The chain's CDR3 is CASSPDGGGLGERHYEQYF. The CDR3 nucleotides are TGCGCCAGCAGCCCCGATGGGGGGGGATTAGGGGAGAGACACTACGAGCAGTACTTC.